What follows describes a single TCR beta chain. The data were taken from a study of neurological immune-mediated disorders. TCRdb re-derived calls from the 5' RACE reads in MiXCR, one entry per CDR3 protein. The sample has 90,000 to 100,000 distinct CDR3 sequences; approximately 3.3% are singletons. Germline loops: CDR1 SGHTA, CDR2 FQGNSA. This CDR3 contains 15 residues. The V end lost 7 bases, the J end lost 5 bases, and 20 bases lay between the germline ends. This TCR came from a woman aged 18-30 years with multiple sclerosis. This chain uses TRBV7-2 with TRBJ2-5, with D perhaps matching TRBD1 (5 bases). The specimen sequenced was PBMCs. The CDR3 spells CASTPRQGGVETQYF. The CDR3 nucleotides read TGTGCCAGCACCCCACGGCAGGGTGGGGTGGAGACCCAGTACTTC.